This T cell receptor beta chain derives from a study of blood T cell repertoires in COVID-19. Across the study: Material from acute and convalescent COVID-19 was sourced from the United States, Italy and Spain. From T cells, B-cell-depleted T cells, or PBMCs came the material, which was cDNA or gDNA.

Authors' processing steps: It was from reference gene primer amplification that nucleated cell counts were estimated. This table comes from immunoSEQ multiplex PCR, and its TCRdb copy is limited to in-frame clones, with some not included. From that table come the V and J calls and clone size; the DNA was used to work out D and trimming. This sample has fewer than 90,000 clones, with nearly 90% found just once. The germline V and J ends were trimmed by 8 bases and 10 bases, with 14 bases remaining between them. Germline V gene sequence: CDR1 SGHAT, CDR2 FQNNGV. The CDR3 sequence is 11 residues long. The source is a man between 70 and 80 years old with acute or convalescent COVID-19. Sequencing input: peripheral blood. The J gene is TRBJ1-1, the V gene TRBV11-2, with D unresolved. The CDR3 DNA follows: TGTGCCAGCCCGGACGGGGATGGAGCTTTCTTT. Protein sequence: CASPDGDGAFF. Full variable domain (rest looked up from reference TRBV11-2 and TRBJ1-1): EAGVAQSPRYKIIEKRQSVAFWCNPISGHATLYWYQQILGQGPKLLIQFQNNGVVDDSQLPKDRFSAERLKGVDSTLKIQPAKLEDSAVYLCASPDGDGAFFGQGTRLTVV.